The 30 T cell receptor beta chains reported below all come from one sample, sequenced in a study of spatial heterogeneity in lung cancer. TCRdb re-derived calls from the 5' RACE reads in MiXCR, one entry per CDR3 protein. This table holds around 47,000 distinct CDR3 sequences, roughly 8.1% found once. Time point: blood at routine non-recurrence follow-up after resection. Whole RNA was taken from tumor, nontumor lung or frozen PBMC; it was then sequenced unsorted. This specimen was PBMCs, taken at follow-up. The source of these receptors is a female donor with early-stage non-small cell lung cancer.

The chain couples TRBV10-1 to TRBJ2-5; no definite D call. Deletions cut 7 bases from V and 6 bases from J, with 18 bases between. The germline V gene has CDR1 WNHNN and CDR2 SYGVQD (reference sequence). The CDR3 sequence is 14 residues long. The CDR3 reads CASNPVVGKQTQYF. The CDR3 nucleotides read TGCGCCAGCAACCCTGTTGTGGGGAAACAGACCCAGTACTTC.

This clonotype was recorded a few times. V gene TRBV20-1 combines with J gene TRBJ1-2; possibly TRBD1 for D (6 bases). Looked up from germline, CDR1 is DFQATT and CDR2 is SNEGSKA (reference sequence). Trimming took off 5 bases at V and 8 bases at J, with 18 bases between the two ends. The CDR3 contains 13 residues. The CDR3 nucleotides are TGCAGTGCTCCAGCAACAGGGAACAGAGGCTACACCTTC. Translation: CSAPATGNRGYTF.

Only a few counts were recorded for this clonotype. V usage is TRBV5-4 and J usage is TRBJ2-5, with D unresolved. The CDR3 is 13 amino acids. The germline V gene has CDR1 SGHNT and CDR2 YYREEE (reference sequence). V lost 7 bases and J 1 base, leaving 11 bases between the germline ends. The CDR3 coding sequence is TGTGCCAGCCGGACGGAAGCCCAAGAGACCCAGTACTTC. Its protein is CASRTEAQETQYF. Full variable domain (outside the CDR3, taken from reference TRBV5-4 and TRBJ2-5): ETGVTQSPTHLIKTRGQQVTLRCSSQSGHNTVSWYQQALGQGPQFIFQYYREEENGRGNFPPRFSGLQFPNYSSELNVNALELDDSALYLCASRTEAQETQYFGPGTRLLVL.

In its sample, this clonotype was seen many times. The genes are TRBV20-1 and TRBJ2-1; 11 bases are shared with TRBD2. The ends lost 0 bases at V and 10 bases at J; junction bases unmatched: 14. The CDR3 contains 17 residues. Germline CDR1 reads DFQATT; CDR2 reads SNEGSKA (reference sequence). The DNA for the CDR3 is TGCAGTGCTAGAGATCTCGGTACTAGCGGGGGTACAATGGAGCAGTTCTTC. Translating it yields CSARDLGTSGGTMEQFF.

The V and J genes are TRBV9 and TRBJ2-2; TRBD1 aligns across 7 bases. The CDR3 has 15 amino acids. The V and J ends lost 2 bases and 1 base, in that order; junction bases with no gene match: 2. The germline V gene has CDR1 SGDLS and CDR2 YYNGEE. This CDR3 reads CASSVRGQNTGELFF. The CDR3 DNA reads as TGTGCCAGCAGCGTTAGGGGGCAGAACACCGGGGAGCTGTTTTTT.

This clonotype occurred many times. This chain connects TRBV12-3 or TRBV12-4 to TRBJ2-2; tentatively, D is TRBD1 or TRBD2 (5 bases each). This CDR3 spans 14 amino acids. Trimming took 5 bases from V and 5 from J, leaving 12 bases between them. The CDR3 here is CASSLGAATGELFF. In DNA form, the CDR3 reads TGTGCCAGCAGTCTCGGGGCAGCAACCGGGGAGCTGTTTTTT.

There are a few counts of this clonotype. The V gene is TRBV9, the J gene TRBJ2-3; D uncertain. Germline-derived CDR1 and CDR2 are SGDLS and YYNGEE. CDR3 size: 15 residues. V gave up 0 bases and J gave up 0 bases, with 8 bases separating them. The CDR3 nucleotides are TGTGCCAGCAGCGTAGCACCTATTAGCACAGATACGCAGTATTTT. Its protein product is CASSVAPISTDTQYF.

V is TRBV5-6 and J is TRBJ2-5; 9 nucleotides match TRBD2. CDR1 and CDR2 from the germline V gene are SGHDT and YYEEEE. J was trimmed by 2 bases and V by 4 bases; bases with no gene match: 9. The CDR3 loop spans 16 amino acids. The CDR3 region is CASSPFRAGGQETQYF. Here the CDR3 DNA reads TGTGCCAGCAGCCCCTTCCGGGCGGGGGGGCAAGAGACCCAGTACTTC.

This clonotype was observed many times. The chain couples TRBV13 to TRBJ2-7; perhaps D is TRBD1 or TRBD2 (5 bases each). The CDR3 consists of 15 residues. The V end lost 3 bases, the J end lost 2 bases, and 14 bases lay between the germline ends. Germline loops: CDR1 PRHDT, CDR2 FYEKMQ (reference sequence). DNA of the CDR3: TGTGCCAGCAGCTTGGTTACTGGGGGAACCTACGAGCAGTACTTC. Translated: CASSLVTGGTYEQYF.

This chain connects TRBV4-1 to TRBJ2-4; 12 bases align to TRBD2. The V gene end was trimmed by 4 bases and the J gene end by 2 bases; junction bases not matched to a gene: 12. This CDR3 has 19 amino acids. Germline lookup yields CDR1 MGHRA and CDR2 YSYEKL. The CDR3 sequence is CASSLAPSSGGASKNIQYF. The CDR3 DNA follows: TGCGCCAGCAGCCTTGCCCCATCTAGCGGGGGGGCCTCCAAAAACATTCAGTACTTC.

There are many counts of this clonotype. The chain uses TRBV5-6 and TRBJ1-3; D uncertain. Trimming shortened V by 3 bases and J by 0 bases, and 7 bases separated the two germline ends. Looked up from germline, CDR1 is SGHDT and CDR2 is YYEEEE. The CDR3 contains 14 residues. CDR3 sequence reads: CASSSGPSGNTIYF. The DNA of the CDR3 is TGTGCCAGCAGCTCGGGTCCCTCTGGAAACACCATATATTTT.

This clonotype was seen repeatedly, ten times or more. V and J are TRBV4-1 and TRBJ2-1; no reliable D call. The CDR3 runs to 17 residues. Looked up from germline, CDR1 is MGHRA and CDR2 is YSYEKL. Trimming took off 4 bases at V and 0 bases at J, with 16 bases between the two ends. The chain's CDR3 is CASSLIPVGASYNEQFF. In nucleotides, the CDR3 is TGCGCCAGCAGCCTAATACCCGTCGGAGCCTCCTACAATGAGCAGTTCTTC.

A remark on this clonotype: One base away lies a much larger clone, so this may be a sequencing read error. This chain joins TRBV5-1 and TRBJ2-3, with 12 nucleotides matching TRBD1. The CDR3 runs to 18 residues. The germline CDR1 and CDR2 sequences are SGHRS and YFSETQ. The CDR3 here is CASSSSPGTGGGTGTQYF. The DNA for the CDR3 is TGCGCCAGCAGCTCCTCCCCCGGGACAGGGGGCGGCACAGGTACGCAGTATTTT.

The chain couples TRBV20-1 to TRBJ1-1, with TRBD1 matching 10 bases. CDR1 and CDR2 (germline): DFQATT, SNEGSKA (reference sequence). The V and J ends lost 6 bases and 1 base, in that order; junction bases with no gene match: 8. This CDR3 has 15 amino acids. The CDR3 DNA reads as TGCAGTGCCCGGACGACAGGGGGCCCGAACACTGAAGCTTTCTTT. It encodes CSARTTGGPNTEAFF.

This clonotype has just a few counts. The chain joins TRBV7-9 to TRBJ2-2, with 9 bases aligning to TRBD1. The length of the CDR3 is 14 residues. V dropped 4 bases and J dropped 8; count of bases not matched to a gene: 5. Germline V gives CDR1 SEHNR, CDR2 FQNEAQ (reference sequence). The CDR3 spells CASSSGTGKGELFF. The CDR3 region has the DNA TGTGCCAGCAGCTCCGGGACAGGGAAAGGGGAGCTGTTTTTT.

The table lists this clonotype with a count of one. The chain joins TRBV5-6 to TRBJ1-5; D not resolved. Trimming cost V 2 bases and J 1 base, with 7 bases left between them. Germline values: CDR1 SGHDT, CDR2 YYEEEE. CDR3 length: 14 amino acids. The CDR3 bases are TGTGCCAGCAGCTTACCGGAGAGCAATCAGCCCCAGCATTTT. Its translation: CASSLPESNQPQHF.

At least ten counts were recorded for this clonotype. The rearrangement uses TRBV20-1 and TRBJ2-3; the match to TRBD2 covers 12 bases. CDR1 and CDR2 from the germline V gene are DFQATT and SNEGSKA (reference sequence). The CDR3 runs 16 residues. Unmatched junction bases numbered 8, after V lost 2 bases and J lost 5 bases. The CDR3 nucleotides are TGCAGTGCTAGATCGCTAGCGGGGGGGCCCCGAGATACGCAGTATTTT. This gives the protein CSARSLAGGPRDTQYF.

This clonotype has a count of ten or more. The V and J genes are TRBV20-1 and TRBJ1-4; D remains ambiguous. The CDR3 spans 12 residues. Trimming pared 3 bases from V and 8 bases from J, leaving 10 bases between. CDR1 and CDR2 from the germline V gene are DFQATT and SNEGSKA (reference sequence). The CDR3 loop is CSASAPLEKLFF. The CDR3 DNA sequence: TGCAGTGCTAGTGCCCCGTTAGAAAAACTGTTTTTT.

The rearrangement links TRBV5-1 to TRBJ1-5; D is undetermined. Germline V gene sequence: CDR1 SGHRS, CDR2 YFSETQ. Deletions cut 0 bases from V and 9 bases from J, with 10 bases between. This CDR3 has 13 residues. The CDR3 loop reads CASSLEGPGPQHF. CDR3 DNA: TGCGCCAGCAGCTTGGAAGGTCCGGGGCCCCAGCATTTT.

In this sample, this clonotype turned up many times. This chain uses TRBV7-6 with TRBJ2-5; D is perhaps TRBD1 or TRBD2 (5 bases each). Between the trimmed V and J ends, which lost 5 bases and 2 bases, there was a span of 12 bases. Germline CDR1 SGHVS, CDR2 FNYEAQ. The CDR3 has 14 residues. CDR3 DNA: TGTGCCAGCAGCCCCTGGGGCGGGCAAGAGACCCAGTACTTC. This encodes CASSPWGGQETQYF.

The rearrangement joins TRBV4-3 to TRBJ1-1, with D unresolved. The CDR3 totals 13 residues. V lost 0 bases and J lost 8, with 10 bases in between. Germline V gives CDR1 LGHNA, CDR2 YSLEER. CDR3 sequence (DNA): TGCGCCAGCAGCCAAGAGTGGGGTTTGGAAGCTTTCTTT. It encodes CASSQEWGLEAFF.

This clonotype was seen more than once but under ten times. The chain carries TRBV4-1 and TRBJ2-2, with D unresolved. Germline assignment: CDR1 MGHRA and CDR2 YSYEKL. Trimming took 4 bases from V and 6 from J, leaving 12 bases between them. The CDR3 is made up of 14 amino acids. The CDR3 loop is CASSPARDPGELFF. In DNA, the CDR3 is TGCGCCAGCAGCCCGGCAAGAGACCCCGGGGAGCTGTTTTTT.

This clonotype came up a few times. The rearrangement links TRBV5-1 to TRBJ2-5; 13 bases agree with TRBD2. Germline-derived CDR1 and CDR2 are SGHRS and YFSETQ. The CDR3 sequence is 16 residues long. V lost 4 bases to trimming and J lost 5 bases; unmatched junction nucleotides: 8. Here the CDR3 reads CASSQNPLAGGETQYF. CDR3 bases: TGCGCCAGCAGCCAGAACCCACTAGCGGGGGGGGAGACCCAGTACTTC.

Only a few counts were recorded for this clonotype. The V and J genes are TRBV7-3 and TRBJ2-3; D is possibly TRBD1 or TRBD2 (5 bases each). The CDR3 length is 15 residues. Trimming left V 4 bases short and J 1 base short, with 12 bases between. CDR1 and CDR2 from the germline V gene are SGHTA and FQGTGA. The CDR3 nucleotides are TGTGCCAGCAGCTCGTACGTGGGGGGCACAGATACGCAGTATTTT. Residues: CASSSYVGGTDTQYF.

This clonotype was found many times. The CDR3 DNA follows: TGTGCCAGCAGCGTAGGACATCTAGCTAGAGAGACCCAGTACTTC. It yields the protein CASSVGHLARETQYF. The chain uses TRBV9 and TRBJ2-5, with D maybe TRBD2 (5 bases). The CDR3 runs to 15 residues. Germline-derived CDR1 and CDR2 are SGDLS and YYNGEE. Trimming took off 0 bases at V and 4 bases at J, with 13 bases between the two ends. Complete variable domain (other parts from reference TRBV9 and TRBJ2-5): DSGVTQTPKHLITATGQRVTLRCSPRSGDLSVYWYQQSLDQGLQFLIQYYNGEERAKGNILERFSAQQFPDLHSELNLSSLELGDSALYFCASSVGHLARETQYFGPGTRLLVL.

This rearrangement joins TRBV15 to TRBJ1-1, with 7 bases identical to TRBD1. With 5 bases clipped from V and 8 bases from J, the junction kept 11 bases outside the gene matches. The germline V gene encodes CDR1 LNHNV and CDR2 YYDKDF (reference sequence). The CDR3 runs to 14 residues. The CDR3 loop reads CATSGYYRGKEAFF. CDR3 DNA sequence: TGTGCCACCAGCGGATACTACAGGGGAAAAGAAGCTTTCTTT.

There are a few counts of this clonotype. The rearrangement links TRBV3-1 to TRBJ2-7; 7 bases align to TRBD1. The CDR3 extends over 13 amino acids. V shed 1 base and J 4 bases; nucleotides not matched to a gene: 1. Looked up from germline, CDR1 is LGHDT and CDR2 is YNNKEL (reference sequence). The CDR3 loop reads CASSQVTGYEQYF. The CDR3 DNA reads as TGTGCCAGCAGCCAAGTGACAGGGTACGAGCAGTACTTC.

This clonotype was seen ten or more times. J is TRBJ2-5 and V is TRBV7-2; 7 bases match TRBD2. J was trimmed by 2 bases and V by 1 base; bases with no gene match: 7. Germline V gives CDR1 SGHTA, CDR2 FQGNSA. The CDR3 extends over 16 amino acids. The CDR3, as DNA: TGTGCCAGCAGCTTAGGACCAGCGGGGCCTCAAGAGACCCAGTACTTC. This gives the protein CASSLGPAGPQETQYF.

This chain connects TRBV27 to TRBJ2-3, with D possibly matching TRBD2 (7 bases). V dropped 7 bases and J dropped 4 bases, with 21 bases sitting between them. Germline values: CDR1 MNHEY, CDR2 SMNVEV (reference sequence). The CDR3 has 16 residues. CDR3 bases: TGTGCCAGCACCCTGGTTGGTGGGGGGGCCCCAGATACGCAGTATTTT. This sequence encodes CASTLVGGGAPDTQYF.

This clonotype was picked up many times. The V and J genes are TRBV2 and TRBJ1-2; D is unclear. The V gene's germline CDR1 is SNHLY and CDR2 FYNNEI. V was pared by 5 bases and J by 4 bases, with 14 bases between. CDR3 size: 14 residues. Here the CDR3 reads CASSLALSSYGYTF. CDR3 nucleotide sequence: TGTGCCAGCAGTCTGGCCCTCTCGTCCTATGGCTACACCTTC.